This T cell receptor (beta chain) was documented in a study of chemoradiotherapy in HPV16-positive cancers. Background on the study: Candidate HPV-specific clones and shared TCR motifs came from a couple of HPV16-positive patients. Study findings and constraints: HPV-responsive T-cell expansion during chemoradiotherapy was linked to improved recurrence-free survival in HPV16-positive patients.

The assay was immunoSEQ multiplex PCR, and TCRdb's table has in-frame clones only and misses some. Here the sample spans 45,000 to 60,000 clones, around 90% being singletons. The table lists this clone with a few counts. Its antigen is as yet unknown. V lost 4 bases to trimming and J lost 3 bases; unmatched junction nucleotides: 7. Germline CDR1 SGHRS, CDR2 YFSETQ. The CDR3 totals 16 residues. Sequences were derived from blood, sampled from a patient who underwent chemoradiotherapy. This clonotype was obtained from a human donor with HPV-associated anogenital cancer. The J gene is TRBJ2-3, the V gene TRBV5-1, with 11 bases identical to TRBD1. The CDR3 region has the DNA TGCGCCAGCAGCCCGGGGTGGGACAGGGGGACAGATACGCAGTATTTT. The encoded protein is CASSPGWDRGTDTQYF.